Listed below are T cell receptor beta chains from one sample, sequenced in a study of blood T cell dynamics during melanoma immunotherapy. Sequencing was performed with immunoSEQ multiplex PCR; in TCRdb, only in-frame clones are kept and a portion is missing. This sample has 9,500 to 11,000 clones, with about 88% found just once. The sequencing used blood, collected from a patient treated with checkpoint blockade. Every receptor here comes from a human donor with melanoma. Both conserved end residues are part of each CDR3. A D gene is named only where the DNA matches it firmly. Clone size is shown for a subset of rows, as once, few, many or a class of expanded clone.

j_call	v_call	clone_size	d_call	cdr3_aa	cdr3_nt
TRBJ2-3	TRBV7-9	-	-	CASSPPTGRGPDTQYF	TGTGCCAGCAGCCCGCCGACAGGAAGGGGTCCAGATACGCAGTATTTT
TRBJ2-5	TRBV28	-	-	CASSFAGKETQYF	TGTGCCAGCAGTTTTGCAGGGAAAGAGACCCAGTACTTC
TRBJ1-5	TRBV28	-	-	CASSSYRAWSNQPQHF	TGTGCCAGCAGTTCCTACAGGGCGTGGAGCAATCAGCCCCAGCATTTT
TRBJ1-5	TRBV28	-	-	CASSKTRTVSNQPQHF	TGTGCCAGCAGCAAAACCCGGACGGTTAGCAATCAGCCCCAGCATTTT
TRBJ1-5	TRBV6-5	-	-	CASSLGGGLNQPQHF	TGTGCCAGCAGTTTGGGAGGGGGGTTAAATCAGCCCCAGCATTTT
TRBJ2-7	TRBV28	-	-	CASRTPHRRGSSYEQYF	TGTGCCAGCAGGACGCCGCACAGGCGAGGTTCCTCCTACGAGCAGTACTTC
TRBJ1-5	TRBV30	-	TRBD1	CAWGPGQGGFQPQHF	TGTGCCTGGGGGCCCGGGCAGGGGGGATTTCAGCCCCAGCATTTT
TRBJ2-7	TRBV19	-	TRBD1	CASSAPGQGASYEQYF	TGTGCCAGTAGTGCCCCGGGACAGGGGGCTTCCTACGAGCAGTACTTC
TRBJ2-3	TRBV27	-	TRBD2	CASSTRLAGGTDTQYF	TGTGCCAGCAGTACAAGACTAGCGGGCGGCACAGATACGCAGTATTTT
TRBJ2-5	TRBV27	-	TRBD2	CASSLFPPLAGGSTIKETQYF	TGTGCCAGCAGTCTTTTCCCCCCCCTAGCGGGAGGGTCGACTATTAAAGAGACCCAGTACTTC
TRBJ2-7	TRBV6-1	-	TRBD2	CASKGAGVHEQYF	TGTGCCAGCAAGGGAGCGGGAGTCCACGAGCAGTACTTC
TRBJ2-3	TRBV5-1	-	TRBD1	CASSLQGAIPDTQYF	TGCGCCAGCAGCCTACAGGGGGCGATCCCAGATACGCAGTATTTT
TRBJ2-1	TRBV6-5	-	-	CASSSRTGGAGNEQFF	TGTGCCAGCAGTTCCCGGACGGGGGGCGCGGGGAATGAGCAGTTCTTC
TRBJ1-6	TRBV28	once	-	CASSFPPDSRNSPLHF	TGTGCCAGCAGTTTTCCCCCGGACAGCAGGAATTCACCCCTCCACTTT
TRBJ1-2	TRBV6-5	-	TRBD1	CASSSDRGLQGYTF	TGTGCCAGCAGCTCCGACAGGGGGCTTCAGGGCTACACCTTC
TRBJ1-2	TRBV28	-	-	CASEGGGRGYTF	TGTGCCAGCGAAGGAGGGGGTAGAGGCTACACCTTC
TRBJ2-5	TRBV2	-	TRBD2	CASTREGLAGETQYF	TGTGCCAGCACCCGGGAGGGACTAGCGGGAGAGACCCAGTACTTC
TRBJ2-1	TRBV7-3	-	TRBD2	CASSSSAGAYNEQFF	TGTGCCAGCAGCTCCTCGGCGGGAGCCTACAATGAGCAGTTCTTC
TRBJ2-3	TRBV5-1	-	-	CASIPQMSDTQYF	TGCGCCAGCATCCCACAAATGTCGGATACGCAGTATTTT
TRBJ2-5	TRBV7-2	-	-	CASSPGRGVLETQYF	TGTGCCAGCAGCCCCGGGCGCGGGGTCCTGGAGACCCAGTACTTC
TRBJ2-7	TRBV6-6	-	TRBD1	CASSYYDRDAYEQYF	TGTGCCAGCAGTTACTATGACAGGGACGCCTACGAGCAGTACTTC
TRBJ2-1	TRBV5-1	-	TRBD2	CASSLVTSGNNEQFF	TGCGCCAGCAGCTTGGTGACTAGCGGGAACAATGAGCAGTTCTTC
TRBJ1-1	TRBV5-1	-	-	CATKKGSANTEAFF	TGCGCCACCAAAAAGGGGTCAGCGAACACTGAAGCTTTCTTT
TRBJ2-7	TRBV11-2	-	TRBD1	CASSRAGSWGPGTVPEQYF	TGTGCCAGCAGCCGCGCCGGTTCCTGGGGGCCCGGGACAGTTCCCGAGCAGTACTTC
TRBJ2-7	TRBV7-2	-	-	CASSFDGIYEQYF	TGTGCCAGCAGCTTTGACGGGATTTACGAGCAGTACTTC
TRBJ2-7	TRBV11-3	-	TRBD1	CASSLDGDRGLARILYEQYF	TGTGCCAGCAGCTTAGATGGAGACAGGGGACTCGCCAGGATCCTTTACGAGCAGTACTTC
TRBJ1-1	TRBV28	once	TRBD1	CASSPPGQGSMNTEAFF	TGTGCCAGCAGTCCACCGGGACAGGGATCGATGAACACTGAAGCTTTCTTT
TRBJ2-7	TRBV10-3	-	-	CAITDRGASEQYF	TGTGCCATCACTGATCGGGGGGCATCCGAGCAGTACTTC
TRBJ2-7	TRBV23-1	-	-	CASRGERTASYEQYF	TGCGCCAGCCGCGGGGAGCGAACCGCTTCCTACGAGCAGTACTTC
TRBJ1-2	TRBV9	once	-	CASSEGQASYGYTF	TGTGCCAGCAGCGAGGGGCAGGCCTCCTATGGCTACACCTTC
TRBJ1-1	TRBV19	-	TRBD1	CASGGQGAVAFF	TGTGCCAGCGGGGGACAGGGGGCGGTGGCTTTCTTT
TRBJ1-1	TRBV6-6	-	TRBD1	CASRDGQGMNTEAFF	TGTGCCAGCAGGGATGGACAGGGGATGAACACTGAAGCTTTCTTT
TRBJ2-7	TRBV6-6	-	-	CASSYQRMSEQYF	TGTGCCAGCAGTTACCAGCGAATGAGCGAGCAGTACTTC
TRBJ2-2	TRBV2	-	TRBD1	CASSDLGTGRVF	TGTGCCAGCAGTGACCTCGGGACAGGGAGGGTTTTT
TRBJ1-4	TRBV2	-	-	CASSDKGGGEKLFF	TGTGCCAGCAGTGATAAGGGGGGGGGTGAAAAACTGTTTTTT
TRBJ2-3	TRBV5-1	few	-	CASSLAGDSTDTQYF	TGCGCCAGCAGCTTGGCCGGGGATAGCACAGATACGCAGTATTTT
TRBJ2-7	TRBV5-4	-	TRBD1	CFPDGWDRDIYEQYF	TGTTTCCCCGACGGCTGGGACAGGGATATCTACGAGCAGTACTTC
TRBJ2-7	TRBV5-6	-	TRBD1	CASSRQGKDPYEQYF	TGTGCCAGCAGCCGACAGGGAAAAGATCCCTACGAGCAGTACTTC
TRBJ1-3	TRBV18	-	TRBD1	CASSPNGQGLSNTIYF	TGTGCCAGCTCACCTAACGGACAGGGTCTAAGTAACACCATATATTTT
TRBJ2-7	TRBV5-4	few	TRBD2	CASSSRTSGSINEQYF	TGTGCCAGCAGCTCAAGGACTAGCGGGAGCATCAACGAGCAGTACTTC
TRBJ1-1	TRBV19	-	TRBD1	CASQGLTGGGMNTEAFF	TGTGCCAGTCAGGGCCTCACAGGGGGCGGGATGAACACTGAAGCTTTCTTT
TRBJ2-3	TRBV28	-	TRBD2	CASSLSVGGITADTQYF	TGTGCCAGCAGTTTATCAGTGGGAGGGATAACAGCAGATACGCAGTATTTT
TRBJ2-1	TRBV21-1	-	-	CASSKAGIAGAREQFF	TGTGCCAGCAGCAAAGCAGGGATAGCGGGAGCACGGGAGCAGTTCTTC
TRBJ2-7	TRBV6-6	-	TRBD2	CASRPGAGDRDEQYF	TGTGCCAGCAGGCCCGGGGCGGGGGATAGGGACGAGCAGTACTTC
TRBJ2-3	TRBV7-9	once	-	CASRRPIDTDTQYF	TGTGCCAGCAGGCGACCTATAGACACAGATACGCAGTATTTT
TRBJ1-1	TRBV4-3	-	-	CASSHQPGNTEAFF	TGCGCCAGCAGCCATCAACCAGGAAACACTGAAGCTTTCTTT
TRBJ2-2	TRBV4-1	-	-	CASSQDGRGLFF	TGCGCCAGCAGCCAAGATGGGCGGGGGCTGTTTTTT
TRBJ2-7	TRBV11-2	-	-	CASSPDVHPTYEQYF	TGTGCCAGCAGCCCCGACGTCCACCCAACCTACGAGCAGTACTTC
TRBJ2-7	TRBV6-5	-	-	CASRTGTGEQYF	TGTGCCAGCAGGACCGGGACTGGCGAGCAGTACTTC
TRBJ2-5	TRBV7-8	-	TRBD2	CASSLAGLAGVLETQYF	TGTGCCAGCAGCTTAGCGGGGTTAGCGGGAGTTTTGGAGACCCAGTACTTC
TRBJ2-5	TRBV6-6	-	-	CASRTDRETQYF	TGTGCCAGCAGGACCGACAGAGAGACCCAGTACTTC
TRBJ2-3	TRBV4-3	-	-	CASSQVGPGGSSTDTQYF	TGCGCCAGCAGCCAAGTTGGTCCCGGCGGATCTAGCACAGATACGCAGTATTTT
TRBJ2-7	TRBV7-3	-	TRBD1	CASSPGQGYEQYF	TGTGCCAGCAGCCCCGGACAGGGATACGAGCAGTACTTC
TRBJ1-1	TRBV29-1	few	TRBD1	CSVGQGAVAFF	TGCAGCGTCGGACAGGGGGCGGTTGCTTTCTTT
TRBJ2-5	TRBV6-6	-	-	CASSFRSSGTQYF	TGTGCCAGCAGTTTTCGGTCCTCGGGGACCCAGTACTTC
TRBJ2-2	TRBV18	-	TRBD1	CASSPRTGRDTGELFF	TGTGCCAGCTCACCGAGGACAGGGCGGGACACCGGGGAGCTGTTTTTT
TRBJ2-4	TRBV13	once	TRBD1	CASSVTGQGTTGGKNIQYF	TGTGCCAGCAGCGTCACGGGACAGGGAACCACAGGAGGCAAAAACATTCAGTACTTC